The 2 T cell receptor beta chains below were found in one sample sequenced in a study of T-cell memory formation after mild COVID-19. TCRdb analysed the 5' RACE reads with MiXCR anew, one entry per CDR3 protein. The sample has just under 550,000 distinct CDR3 sequences; about a fifth are singletons. The sequencing input was PBMCs or a T cell subset sorted from them (not recorded which). Receptors were obtained from an adult woman who had mild COVID-19 (a few samples of this study predate the infection). Cell type and time point are not known.

This clonotype was counted a few times. The chain uses TRBV24-1 and TRBJ1-6; D remains ambiguous. CDR1 is KGHDR and CDR2 is SFDVKD in the germline V gene. This CDR3 has 14 amino acids. V was shortened by 4 bases and J by 7 bases, with 10 bases between the two germline ends. The CDR3 region has the DNA TGTGCCACCAGTGACTCGCGAACGAATTCACCCCTCCACTTT. It encodes CATSDSRTNSPLHF.

The J gene is TRBJ1-6, the V gene TRBV19, with a weak D call TRBD1 (5 bases). CDR3 length: 16 amino acids. Germline CDR1 reads LNHDA; CDR2 reads SQIVND (reference sequence). V gave up 1 base and J gave up 4 bases, with 11 bases separating them. The CDR3 here is CASSIVAGSYNSPLHF. The CDR3 DNA is TGTGCCAGTAGTATAGTGGCAGGGTCGTATAATTCACCCCTCCACTTT.